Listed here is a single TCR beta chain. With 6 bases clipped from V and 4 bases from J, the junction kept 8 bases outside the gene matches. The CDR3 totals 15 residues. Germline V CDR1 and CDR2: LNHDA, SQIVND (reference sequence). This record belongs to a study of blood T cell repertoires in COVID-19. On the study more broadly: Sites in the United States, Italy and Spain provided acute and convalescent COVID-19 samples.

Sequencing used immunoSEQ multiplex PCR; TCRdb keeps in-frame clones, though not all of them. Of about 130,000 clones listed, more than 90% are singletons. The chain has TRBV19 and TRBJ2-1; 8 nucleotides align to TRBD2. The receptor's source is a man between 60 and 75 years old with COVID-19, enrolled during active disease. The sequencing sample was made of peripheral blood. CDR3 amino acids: CASSPTSGGYNEQFF. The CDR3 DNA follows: TGTGCCAGTAGCCCTACTAGCGGAGGTTACAATGAGCAGTTCTTC.